Listed below are T cell receptor beta chains from one sample, sequenced in a study of T-cell reconstitution after alpha-beta-depleted transplantation in children. TCRdb ran MiXCR on the PCR reads and lists one entry per CDR3 protein. The data show a few hundred thousand distinct CDR3 sequences, with about an eighth seen just once and about 2% held by the top ten. The sequenced sample was PBMCs, mostly from graft donor cells, obtained 360 days after TCRalphabeta/CD19-depleted stem cell transplant. The origin of the receptors is a male patient younger than 18 who had a stem cell transplant for acute myeloid leukemia, so the T cells may come from the graft donor. Both conserved end residues are part of each CDR3.

V	J	CDR3
TRBV10-3	TRBJ2-7	CAISEYRGEYEQYF
TRBV7-3	TRBJ2-1	CASSLGDTNEQFF
TRBV5-6	TRBJ2-1	CASSLGTRLLPYNEQFF
TRBV12-3/TRBV12-4	TRBJ2-7	CASSPGTSGFKGLYEQYF
TRBV3-1	TRBJ2-5	CASSPGARTYF
TRBV11-3	TRBJ2-2	CASSAGLATVTGELFF
TRBV15	TRBJ2-7	CATSSPGPGLDEQYF
TRBV21-1	TRBJ2-1	CASSDIAGGTNEQFF
TRBV25-1	TRBJ2-7	CASSDSGRATYEQYF
TRBV7-3	TRBJ2-7	CASSLRDRGQFYEQYF
TRBV29-1	TRBJ2-7	CSVEGGSGRGHEQYF
TRBV28	TRBJ2-3	CASSLIQGGTDTQYF
TRBV27	TRBJ2-7	CASRPLTSGRFYEQYF
TRBV7-3	TRBJ2-5	CASSLTRQETQYF
TRBV25-1	TRBJ2-1	CATLAGAYNEQFF
TRBV20-1	TRBJ2-1	CSAVLPASGSLRYNEQFF
TRBV4-3	TRBJ2-2	CASSQQPTGTDTGELFF
TRBV6-2/TRBV6-3	TRBJ2-1	CASSYIGLANNEQFF
TRBV20-1	TRBJ2-1	CSARTGRTYNEQFF
TRBV2	TRBJ2-1	CASSELAGHNEQFF
TRBV5-1	TRBJ2-5	CASSLAPTIQETQYF
TRBV29-1	TRBJ1-2	CSVEVKGAASRNYGYTF
TRBV18	TRBJ1-1	CASSKVPTGRTEAFF
TRBV4-3	TRBJ2-2	CASSQDRGLPNTGELFF
TRBV5-1	TRBJ2-1	CASSLGRSRLEGHRSYNEQFF
TRBV6-1	TRBJ2-1	CAISRDFTSYNEQFF
TRBV4-3	TRBJ2-2	CASSQVGIAGSWTGELFF
TRBV10-3	TRBJ2-5	CAISETGSAETQYF
TRBV25-1	TRBJ1-2	CASSELVRGGYGYTF
TRBV7-9	TRBJ1-2	CASSPPAQTNYGYTF
TRBV29-1	TRBJ2-7	CSVDFGRQGFREQYF
TRBV10-3	TRBJ2-5	CAIADRGDRAQETQYF
TRBV19	TRBJ2-1	CASSMGTAPRSEQFF
TRBV20-1	TRBJ2-7	CSARDQRGLMNEQYF
TRBV2	TRBJ2-5	CASSEALRGLAGGPIQETQYF
TRBV14	TRBJ2-7	CASSQEVISYEQYF
TRBV28	TRBJ2-3	CASTGVVDTQYF
TRBV7-3	TRBJ2-2	CASSLTSSTGRLAANTGELFF
TRBV4-3	TRBJ2-1	CASSQDLLTGWPYNEQFF
TRBV29-1	TRBJ2-7	CSVDGGTGGLGWEQYF
TRBV9	TRBJ2-7	CASSATGQATYEQYF
TRBV20-1	TRBJ2-3	CSALLGASTDTQYF